These 21 T cell receptor beta chains were all obtained from the same sample, sequenced in a study of shared clonotypes between healthy human individuals. Produced via immunoSEQ multiplex PCR; TCRdb's table is partial and in-frame only. The sample gives fewer than 1.6 million clones, approximately 98.5% of which show up once; 0.36% is in the top ten. The sample was naive CD4+ T cells sorted from blood. Sample subset: CD45RA+ positively selected. The receptors here all came from a young man in good health.

This chain links TRBV6-5 with TRBJ2-5; D remains unclear. V was clipped by 2 bases and J by 7 bases, with 5 bases between them. The germline V gene encodes CDR1 MNHEY and CDR2 SVGAGI. The length of the CDR3 is 11 residues. Here the CDR3 reads CASSYRGTQYF. The CDR3 DNA reads TGTGCCAGCAGTTACCGAGGGACCCAGTACTTC.

The chain recombines TRBV9 with TRBJ1-1; the D is unclear. Germline CDR1 is SGDLS and CDR2 is YYNGEE. The CDR3 totals 14 residues. V was cut by 0 bases and J by 8 bases, with 14 bases left in between. The CDR3 region is CASSVEGLSGEAFF. The DNA of the CDR3 is TGTGCCAGCAGCGTAGAGGGCCTCTCGGGCGAAGCTTTCTTT.

The rearrangement uses TRBV7-9 and TRBJ2-4, with 9 bases matching TRBD2. CDR1 is SEHNR, CDR2 FQNEAQ, per germline (reference sequence). The CDR3 runs to 17 residues. V lost 6 bases to trimming and J lost 1 base; unmatched junction nucleotides: 10. CDR3 DNA: TGTGCCAGCAGTCGAGCGGGAGGAAGGGCGGCCAAAAACATTCAGTACTTC. Translated: CASSRAGGRAAKNIQYF.

The gene calls are TRBV6-1 and TRBJ1-2, with TRBD1 identical over 9 bases. The germline gives CDR1 MNHNS, CDR2 SASEGT. The J segment lost 7 bases and the V segment lost 4 bases, leaving 10 bases of the junction unmatched. The CDR3 length is 15 residues. This chain's CDR3 is CASSVTGTGRFGYTF. CDR3 DNA: TGTGCCAGCAGTGTTACCGGGACAGGGCGCTTTGGCTACACCTTC.

V and J are TRBV28 and TRBJ2-7; tentatively, D is TRBD2 (5 bases). In germline, CDR1 is MDHEN, CDR2 SYDVKM. V gave up 0 bases and J gave up 2 bases, with 11 bases separating them. The CDR3 consists of 15 residues. The CDR3 bases are TGTGCCAGCAGTTTATGGACTACCCGGGCCTACGAGCAGTACTTC. Protein: CASSLWTTRAYEQYF.

The genes are TRBV6-1 and TRBJ2-4, with TRBD2 identical over 10 bases. Germline V gene lookup returns CDR1 MNHNS and CDR2 SASEGT. The CDR3 loop spans 16 amino acids. J was trimmed by 8 bases and V by 4 bases; bases with no gene match: 11. The CDR3 loop reads CASSAEGLAGADIQYF. Here the CDR3 DNA reads TGTGCCAGCAGTGCTGAGGGGCTAGCGGGAGCGGACATTCAGTACTTC.

The chain's CDR3 is CASSATRGAEAFF. Written as DNA, the CDR3 is TGTGCCAGCAGTGCGACACGGGGCGCTGAAGCTTTCTTT. The genes are TRBV25-1 and TRBJ1-1; perhaps TRBD1 as D (5 bases). The CDR3 consists of 13 residues. V was cut by 4 bases and J by 6 bases, with 12 bases left in between. Germline CDR1 is MGHDK and CDR2 is SYGVNS.

The chain combines TRBV18 with TRBJ2-7; 7 positions agree with TRBD2. The CDR3 runs to 17 residues. Germline assignment: CDR1 KGHSH and CDR2 LQKENI. V trimming: 2 bases; J trimming: 3 bases; junction bases outside the gene matches: 13. This CDR3 is CASSPIPMGGTHYEQYF. The CDR3 DNA sequence: TGTGCCAGCTCACCAATCCCGATGGGGGGGACCCACTACGAGCAGTACTTC. The full variable domain, in which reference TRBV18 and TRBJ2-7 provide the parts outside the CDR3, is NAGVMQNPRHLVRRRGQEARLRCSPMKGHSHVYWYRQLPEEGLKFMVYLQKENIIDESGMPKERFSAEFPKEGPSILRIQQVVRGDSAAYFCASSPIPMGGTHYEQYFGPGTRLTVT.

The J gene is TRBJ2-1, the V gene TRBV9; 8 nucleotides agree with TRBD1. CDR3 length equals 18 residues. V lost 0 bases, J lost 2 bases, and 10 bases stayed unmatched. CDR1 and CDR2 (germline): SGDLS, YYNGEE. Here the CDR3 DNA reads TGTGCCAGCAGCGTAGTGTCCCCTGGACAGGGCGCCTACAATGAGCAGTTCTTC. Residues: CASSVVSPGQGAYNEQFF. The entire variable domain, with the rest obtained from reference TRBV9 and TRBJ2-1, is as follows: DSGVTQTPKHLITATGQRVTLRCSPRSGDLSVYWYQQSLDQGLQFLIQYYNGEERAKGNILERFSAQQFPDLHSELNLSSLELGDSALYFCASSVVSPGQGAYNEQFFGPGTRLTVL.

V and J are TRBV5-8 and TRBJ1-5, with TRBD1 as a possible D gene (6 bases). The germline V gene has CDR1 SGHTS and CDR2 YDEGEE. The V and J ends lost 5 bases and 6 bases respectively, with 12 bases between them. The length of the CDR3 is 13 residues. As DNA, the CDR3 is TGTGCCAGCAGTTCCAGGGGACCTCAGCCCCAGCATTTT. As protein: CASSSRGPQPQHF.

This clone has only one observation. This chain connects TRBV5-6 to TRBJ2-7, with no clear D. The CDR3 has 13 amino acids. The V gene lost 0 bases and the J gene lost 2 bases, with 6 bases spanning the gap. Germline CDR1 is SGHDT and CDR2 is YYEEEE. The CDR3 DNA is TGTGCCAGCAGCTTGGATACGCCCTACGAGCAGTACTTC. Protein product: CASSLDTPYEQYF.

A single count supports this clone. An end of the junction differs from the germline gene, which may be a read error. The rearrangement links TRBV18 to TRBJ2-1, with a tentative D call TRBD1 (6 bases). Germline-derived CDR1 and CDR2 are KGHSH and LQKENI. CDR3 size: 15 residues. This CDR3 is CASSPQGRSYNEQFF. The CDR3 region has the DNA TGTGCCAGCTCTCCACAGGGTCGCTCCTACAATGAGCAGTTCTTC.

V usage is TRBV6-1 and J usage is TRBJ2-4; TRBD2 is a possible D gene (6 bases). With 3 bases removed from V and 3 bases from J, the gap between germline ends came to 15 bases. The CDR3 spans 16 residues. Per germline, CDR1 MNHNS and CDR2 SASEGT. The CDR3 region is CASSDSSGVIKNIQYF. CDR3 sequence (DNA): TGTGCCAGCAGTGATTCGTCGGGGGTTATCAAAAACATTCAGTACTTC.

This sequence joins TRBV5-4 and TRBJ2-7; TRBD1 might be the D (5 bases). V lost 0 bases and J lost 2, with 9 bases in between. The CDR3 is made up of 14 amino acids. Germline V gives CDR1 SGHNT, CDR2 YYREEE (reference sequence). The CDR3 region is CASSLGQPTYEQYF. For the CDR3, the DNA is TGTGCCAGCAGCTTGGGACAGCCGACCTACGAGCAGTACTTC.

V usage is TRBV2 and J usage is TRBJ1-1; D ambiguous. The CDR3 is 12 residues long. Per germline, CDR1 SNHLY and CDR2 FYNNEI. V lost 6 bases and J 1 base, leaving 6 bases between the germline ends. The CDR3 is CASRGQNTEAFF. CDR3 nucleotides: TGTGCCAGCAGAGGGCAGAACACTGAAGCTTTCTTT. The full variable domain, rest sourced from reference TRBV2 and TRBJ1-1, is EPEVTQTPSHQVTQMGQEVILRCVPISNHLYFYWYRQILGQKVEFLVSFYNNEISEKSEIFDDQFSVERPDGSNFTLKIRSTKLEDSAMYFCASRGQNTEAFFGQGTRLTVV.

V gene TRBV2 combines with J gene TRBJ2-5; no clear D. This CDR3 region has 15 residues. CDR1 and CDR2 (germline): SNHLY, FYNNEI. Trimming removed 5 bases at V and 1 base at J, with 14 bases between. For the CDR3, the DNA is TGTGCCAGCAGTTCCCAGGCCAGCCCCCAAGAGACCCAGTACTTC. This translates into CASSSQASPQETQYF.

The rearrangement links TRBV13 to TRBJ2-7, with a weak D call TRBD1 (6 bases). The V gene lost 5 bases and the J gene lost 6 bases, with 8 bases spanning the gap. Germline lookup yields CDR1 PRHDT and CDR2 FYEKMQ (reference sequence). The CDR3 consists of 11 residues. CDR3 in amino acids: CASSIRGEQYF. The CDR3 DNA reads as TGTGCCAGCAGCATCAGGGGCGAGCAGTACTTC.

This clone was counted a few times. The chain uses TRBV6-1 and TRBJ2-6, with D possibly TRBD2 on 6 matching bases. There are 15 residues in the CDR3. Trimming pared 4 bases from V and 0 bases from J, leaving 7 bases between. Germline CDR1 MNHNS, CDR2 SASEGT. CDR3 bases: TGTGCCAGCAGTGCGGGACTCTCTGGGGCCAACGTCCTGACTTTC. Its translation: CASSAGLSGANVLTF.

Regarding this clone: The identical CDR3 is also encoded by other nucleotide sequences in the sample. The rearrangement uses TRBV18 and TRBJ2-5; 11 nucleotides align to TRBD1. The germline CDR1 and CDR2 sequences are KGHSH and LQKENI. Trimming cost V 6 bases and J 5 bases; bases outside gene matches: 5. The CDR3 spans 14 residues. The CDR3 sequence: CASSLDRGQETQYF. The CDR3 nucleotides are TGTGCCAGCTCTTTGGACAGGGGGCAGGAGACCCAGTACTTC.

The J gene is TRBJ2-1, the V gene TRBV27; D is ambiguous. V lost 2 bases and J 7 bases, leaving 21 bases between the germline ends. CDR3 length: 17 residues. Germline CDR1 and CDR2: MNHEY and SMNVEV (reference sequence). CDR3 protein: CASSLPTVGIGRNEQFF. The CDR3 DNA is TGTGCCAGCAGTTTACCCACAGTCGGCATAGGGCGGAATGAGCAGTTCTTC.

This clone was observed a single time. The V call is TRBV11-2, the J call TRBJ2-3; 9 bases fit TRBD2. The V gene end was trimmed by 8 bases and the J gene end by 6 bases; junction bases not matched to a gene: 12. CDR1 and CDR2 from the germline V gene are SGHAT and FQNNGV. The CDR3 covers 15 residues. Here the CDR3 reads CASALGAGGPDTQYF. The DNA of the CDR3 is TGTGCCAGCGCATTAGGGGCGGGAGGGCCCGATACGCAGTATTTT.